This section outlines one T cell receptor (beta chain) sequence together with its context. The antigen is not known. Looked up from germline, CDR1 is SGHNT and CDR2 is YYREEE (reference sequence). This CDR3 comprises 15 residues. V shed 4 bases and J shed 2 bases, with 12 bases lying between them. The data stem from a study of siplizumab effects on memory and regulatory T cells. General study findings and limits: There appeared to be greater diversity in naive T cells than in memory cells, and naive T cells seemed major contributors to the alloresponse.

Assay used: immunoSEQ multiplex PCR; TCRdb lists only in-frame clones, some missing. The table includes around 120,000 clones, less than 95% detected once. This chain connects TRBV5-4 to TRBJ1-4; the D is unclear. The TCR was taken from a human donor in good health. Sequencing was carried out using non-Treg CD4+ T cells sorted from blood. The CDR3 is CASSQSGHTNEKLFF. As DNA, the CDR3 is TGTGCCAGCAGCCAGAGTGGGCATACTAATGAAAAACTGTTTTTT.